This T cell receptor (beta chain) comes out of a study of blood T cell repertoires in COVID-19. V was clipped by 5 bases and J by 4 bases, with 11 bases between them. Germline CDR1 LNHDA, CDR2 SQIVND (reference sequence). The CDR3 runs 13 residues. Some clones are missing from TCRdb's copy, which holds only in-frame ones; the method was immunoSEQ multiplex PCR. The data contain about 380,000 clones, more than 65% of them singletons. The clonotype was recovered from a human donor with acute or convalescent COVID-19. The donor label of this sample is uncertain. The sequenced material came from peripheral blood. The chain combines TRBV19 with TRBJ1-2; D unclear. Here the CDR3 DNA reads TGTGCCAGTAGTCCCTTGAGGGCCTATGGCTACACCTTC. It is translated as CASSPLRAYGYTF.